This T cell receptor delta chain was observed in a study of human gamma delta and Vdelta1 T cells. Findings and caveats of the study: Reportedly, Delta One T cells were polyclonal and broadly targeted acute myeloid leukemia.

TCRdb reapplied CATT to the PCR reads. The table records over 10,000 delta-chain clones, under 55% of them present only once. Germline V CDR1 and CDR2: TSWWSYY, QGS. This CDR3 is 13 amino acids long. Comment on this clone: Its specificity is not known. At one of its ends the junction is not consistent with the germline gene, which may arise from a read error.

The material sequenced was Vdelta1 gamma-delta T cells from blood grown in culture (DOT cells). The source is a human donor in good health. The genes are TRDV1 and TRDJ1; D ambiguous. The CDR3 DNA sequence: TGTGCGCTTGGAAAAGATGACGTCGGGAAACTCATCTTT. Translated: CALGKDDVGKLIF.